The entry that follows covers one TCR beta chain sequence. Repertoires were generated with immunoSEQ multiplex PCR, while TCRdb's copy carries only in-frame clones and drops some. The repertoire holds hundreds of thousands of clones, with around 87% as singletons. This sample is part of a study of shared T cell receptors in the human thymus. The data also belong to a second study, concerning human thymus T cells. That paper states: The donor group consisted of healthy Finnish infants who were having corrective surgery for congenital heart defects. The source of the thymus tissue was resections taken during corrective heart surgery. V and J genes seemed to be used with bias in thymic and blood repertoires.

The sample comprised thymocytes. The clonotype originates from a boy less than two years old with a congenital heart defect.

The CDR3 bases are TGCGCCAGCAGCCAAGACCCCTCCCCCAGGGGGCGTTTGGAAAAACTGTTTTTT. Translation gives CASSQDPSPRGRLEKLFF. This chain links TRBV4-3 with TRBJ1-4; 8 bases align to TRBD1. This CDR3 region has 18 residues. Germline V CDR1 and CDR2: LGHNA, YSLEER. After removal of 0 bases from V and 8 bases from J, the junction contained 14 bases not matched to a gene.